These 21 T cell receptor beta chains were all obtained from the same sample, sequenced in a study of regulatory T cells in long-lasting Graves disease (dated by TCRdb to the early 2020s). Library method: multiplex PCR. Reads for this sample came from an Illumina HiSeq 4000. TCR beta libraries were built with iRepertoire HTBI primers and Arm-PCR amplification of CDR3 regions. TCRdb took the public reads, trimmed them with fastp at Q25, ran MiXCR for clone calling and kept in-frame beta chains. A single entry per CDR3 protein holds the most common genes and DNA from its merged rows. Present in this sample are some 410,000 distinct CDR3 sequences, around 17% of which were seen just once. Jointly, the top ten make up approximately 12% of the sample. The time point label, read with the paper, signifies: newly diagnosed GD, antithyroid drugs for less than 3 months. RNA was extracted from PBMCs in TRIzol for both TCR sequencing and RNA sequencing.

These sequences were also reported in another study, on T cells in Graves' hyperthyroidism and ophthalmopathy.

This material consisted of peripheral blood mononuclear cells (PBMCs), taken at new diagnosis, from a patient treated with antithyroid drugs. Receptors originate from a woman aged 25 to 39 with Graves disease. Donor details come from another sample of the same person, matched by shared clones.

This clonotype turned up a few times. The genes are TRBV15 and TRBJ2-5; maybe TRBD1 (6 bases). CDR1 and CDR2 (germline): LNHNV, YYDKDF (reference sequence). Trimming shortened V by 1 base and J by 3 bases, and 12 bases separated the two germline ends. The CDR3 has 15 residues. The CDR3 sequence is CATSRAGTRKETQYF. The DNA of the CDR3 is TGTGCCACCAGCAGAGCCGGGACACGAAAAGAGACCCAGTACTTC.

This clonotype was counted many times. The rearrangement joins TRBV6-5 to TRBJ2-5, with TRBD2 identical over 10 bases. Germline lookup yields CDR1 MNHEY and CDR2 SVGAGI. With V trimmed by 2 bases and J by 2 bases, 2 bases remained unmatched. CDR3 length: 15 residues. The CDR3 DNA is TGTGCCAGCAGTTACAGGACTAGCGGACAAGAGACCCAGTACTTC. As protein: CASSYRTSGQETQYF.

Concerning this clonotype itself: A much larger clonotype is one base distant, so this may be a read error. V and J are TRBV5-4 and TRBJ2-5; D is undetermined. Per germline, CDR1 SGHNT and CDR2 YYREEE (reference sequence). The CDR3 runs 15 residues. CDR3 amino acids: CVSSLVGPLGETQYF. The DNA for the CDR3 is TGTGTCAGCAGCTTGGTCGGACCGTTGGGGGAGACCCAGTACTTC.

The V call is TRBV20-1, the J call TRBJ1-5; a possible D gene is TRBD1 (6 bases). This CDR3 has 16 residues. Trimming stripped 0 bases from V and 4 bases from J, with 16 bases between. Germline-derived CDR1 and CDR2 are DFQATT and SNEGSKA (reference sequence). The chain's CDR3 is CSARDKTGRLNQPQHF. CDR3 DNA sequence: TGCAGTGCTAGAGATAAGACAGGCAGATTAAATCAGCCCCAGCATTTT.

This clonotype was counted once. This may be a read error: a much more frequent sequence differs by one nucleotide. The V gene is TRBV29-1, the J gene TRBJ2-5; no reliable D call. CDR3 length equals 17 residues. Germline CDR1 and CDR2: SQVTM and ANQGSEA. Trimming removed 0 bases at V and 1 base at J, with 18 bases between. CDR3 nucleotide sequence: TGCAGCGTTGAAGATCGGGTCCCCCATATAGGCCAAGAGACCCAGTACTTC. Translated, it gives CSVEDRVPHIGQETQYF.

V and J are TRBV20-1 and TRBJ2-1, with 14 bases aligning to TRBD2. There are 17 residues in the CDR3. Germline-derived CDR1 and CDR2 are DFQATT and SNEGSKA (reference sequence). Trimming took 6 bases from V and 0 from J; bases not matched to a gene: 7. CDR3 sequence reads: CSAPLGTSGSSYNEQFF. CDR3 sequence (DNA): TGCAGTGCCCCCCTAGGGACTAGCGGGAGCTCCTACAATGAGCAGTTCTTC.

The table lists this clonotype with many counts. This rearrangement joins TRBV19 to TRBJ2-7; no clear D gene. Per germline, CDR1 LNHDA and CDR2 SQIVND (reference sequence). The CDR3 contains 15 residues. The V and J ends lost 3 bases and 0 bases respectively, with 12 bases between them. CDR3 bases: TGTGCCAGTAGTATCGGCGCGGAACCCTCCTACGAGCAGTACTTC. It yields the protein CASSIGAEPSYEQYF.

V usage is TRBV19 and J usage is TRBJ1-4; TRBD1 matches at 7 bases. The junction had 8 bases not matched to a gene; V was cut back by 6 bases and J by 4 bases. This CDR3 has 15 amino acids. Per the germline V gene, CDR1 is LNHDA and CDR2 is SQIVND (reference sequence). For the CDR3, the DNA is TGTGCCAGTAGACGCAAACAGGGGATTAATGAAAAACTGTTTTTT. This codes for CASRRKQGINEKLFF.

This clonotype was counted at least ten times. This chain links TRBV6-5 with TRBJ2-3, with 7 bases matching TRBD2. The CDR3 covers 14 residues. Germline loops: CDR1 MNHEY, CDR2 SVGAGI. The V gene end was trimmed by 2 bases and the J gene end by 6 bases; junction bases not matched to a gene: 5. As DNA, the CDR3 is TGTGCCAGCAGTTACCGGGGGGAGTTGGATACGCAGTATTTT. It encodes CASSYRGELDTQYF.

The rearrangement joins TRBV27 to TRBJ1-6; no reliable D call. This CDR3 region has 14 residues. Trimming left V 3 bases short and J 7 bases short, with 10 bases between. In germline, CDR1 is MNHEY, CDR2 SMNVEV (reference sequence). CDR3 in amino acids: CASSFTRENSPLHF. The CDR3 bases are TGTGCCAGCAGTTTTACAAGGGAGAATTCACCCCTCCACTTT.

Ten or more counts support this clonotype. This chain uses TRBV11-2 with TRBJ2-1; 12 bases match TRBD2. CDR3 length: 18 amino acids. Germline-derived CDR1 and CDR2 are SGHAT and FQNNGV. Trimming at V came to 5 bases and at J to 9 bases, leaving 17 bases not matched to a gene. The DNA for the CDR3 is TGTGCCAGCAGCCAAGCGGTGGGTCTAGCGGGAGGGCCAGGTGAGCAGTTCTTC. Translated, it gives CASSQAVGLAGGPGEQFF.

This clonotype was detected many times. The chain uses TRBV12-3 or TRBV12-4 and TRBJ2-1, with 10 nucleotides matching TRBD2. The trim removed 1 base at V and 9 bases at J, leaving 6 bases unmatched. This CDR3 is built from 15 residues. CDR3 in DNA: TGTGCCAGCAGTTTAGGGTCTAGCGGGAGTCTTGAGCAGTTCTTC. Translation: CASSLGSSGSLEQFF.

Comments on this clonotype: A much larger clone lies one base from this, so it may be a read error. This chain uses TRBV5-8 with TRBJ2-4; D unresolved. V lost 1 base and J 13 bases, leaving 21 bases between the germline ends. CDR3 size: 15 residues. Germline V gene data show CDR1 as SGHTS and CDR2 as YDEGEE. The CDR3 DNA is TGTGCCAGCAGCTTGTTTTCGTACAGCCACAATGAGCAGTACTTC. Translated, it gives CASSLFSYSHNEQYF. The entire variable domain, with the rest obtained from reference TRBV5-8 and TRBJ2-4, is as follows: EAGVTQSPTHLIKTRGQQATLRCSPISGHTSVYWYQQALGLGLQFLLWYDEGEERNRGNFPPRFSGRQFPNYSSELNVNALELEDSALYLCASSLFSYSHNEQYFGAGTRLSVL.

This clonotype has a count of ten or more. The chain has TRBV27 and TRBJ2-7; 9 bases are a match to TRBD2. CDR3 length equals 16 residues. Germline CDR1 reads MNHEY; CDR2 reads SMNVEV (reference sequence). With V trimmed by 0 bases and J by 0 bases, 3 bases remained unmatched. CDR3 nucleotide sequence: TGTGCCAGCAGTTTATCGCTAGCGGGGAGCTCCTACGAGCAGTACTTC. Translation gives CASSLSLAGSSYEQYF.

The table lists this clonotype with many counts. The rearrangement links TRBV20-1 to TRBJ2-3, with TRBD2 matching over 12 bases. The germline V gene encodes CDR1 DFQATT and CDR2 SNEGSKA (reference sequence). The junction had 9 bases not matched to a gene; V was cut back by 6 bases and J by 5 bases. The CDR3 has 15 residues. The CDR3 loop reads CSAPPSGRAQDTQYF. In DNA form, the CDR3 reads TGCAGTGCCCCACCTAGCGGGAGGGCCCAAGATACGCAGTATTTT.

This clonotype was recorded at least ten times. This rearrangement joins TRBV20-1 to TRBJ2-3, with D tentatively TRBD2 (5 bases). In germline, CDR1 is DFQATT, CDR2 SNEGSKA (reference sequence). V was pared by 0 bases and J by 2 bases, with 15 bases between. The CDR3 sequence is 16 residues long. CDR3 amino acids: CSARDRTRAPTDTQYF. CDR3 bases: TGCAGTGCTAGAGATCGAACGAGGGCCCCCACAGATACGCAGTATTTT.

The table lists this clonotype with many counts. For the CDR3, the DNA is TGCAGCGTTGAAGGGGACGGCAATAGCAATCAGCCCCAGCATTTT. Protein sequence: CSVEGDGNSNQPQHF. The chain couples TRBV29-1 to TRBJ1-5; D might be TRBD1 (5 bases). V was pared by 1 base and J by 0 bases, with 10 bases between. The CDR3 length is 15 residues. CDR1 and CDR2 from the germline V gene are SQVTM and ANQGSEA. Based on the CDR3 plus reference TRBV29-1 and TRBJ1-5, the full variable domain is SAVISQKPSRDICQRGTSLTIQCQVDSQVTMMFWYRQQPGQSLTLIATANQGSEATYESGFVIDKFPISRPNLTFSTLTVSNMSPEDSSIYLCSVEGDGNSNQPQHFGDGTRLSIL.

This clonotype has a count of ten or more. The chain recombines TRBV11-3 with TRBJ2-1, with TRBD2 matching over 12 bases. V was pared by 4 bases and J by 2 bases, with 6 bases of the junction left unmatched. There are 17 residues in the CDR3. The germline V gene has CDR1 SGHNT and CDR2 YENEEA. CDR3 region: CASSSRLAGAAYNEQFF. The CDR3 DNA follows: TGTGCCAGCAGCTCACGACTAGCGGGAGCTGCCTACAATGAGCAGTTCTTC.

V usage is TRBV19 and J usage is TRBJ2-2, with D possibly being TRBD2 (5 bases). Trimming cost V 7 bases and J 0 bases, with 9 bases left between them. CDR3 length: 14 residues. The germline CDR1 and CDR2 sequences are LNHDA and SQIVND (reference sequence). CDR3 nucleotides: TGTGCCAGTAAGAGACTAACGAACACCGGGGAGCTGTTTTTT. Translation: CASKRLTNTGELFF.

This clonotype turned up a few times. The V and J genes are TRBV10-3 and TRBJ2-1, with a weak D call TRBD2 (6 bases). Germline values: CDR1 ENHRY, CDR2 SYGVKD. The CDR3 has 13 amino acids. V shed 6 bases and J shed 7 bases, with 13 bases lying between them. The CDR3 region has the DNA TGTGCCATCAGGAGGGGAGGTGGGAATGAGCAGTTCTTC. Its protein is CAIRRGGGNEQFF.

This clonotype was counted at least ten times. This chain joins TRBV11-3 and TRBJ2-7; D not certain. Germline V gene sequence: CDR1 SGHNT, CDR2 YENEEA. V lost 0 bases and J 6 bases, leaving 9 bases between the germline ends. The CDR3 consists of 13 residues. For the CDR3, the DNA is TGTGCCAGCAGCTTAGAGTCGGAAAGCGAGCAGTACTTC. It yields the protein CASSLESESEQYF.